This entry describes one T cell receptor (beta chain). The junction departs from germline at one end; a sequencing error may be responsible. The sample originates from a study of blood T cells in healthy people across ages. The CDR3 is 14 residues long. For the second PCR, which ran for 7 to 11 cycles, a sample-barcoded 5' primer and a J-beta primer mix were used. Researchers report that a template-switch adaptor with 12 random nucleotides tagged each cDNA molecule. TCRdb redid the calling of the 5' RACE reads with MiXCR, one entry per CDR3 protein. The data contain around 1,000,000 distinct CDR3 sequences, 20% to 25% of them singletons. This same sample was also taken into another study, of T cells of mothers and their children.

Input material: blood. The sequence derives from a girl aged 2-10 years in good health. V and J are TRBV12-3 or TRBV12-4 and TRBJ2-7, with D perhaps TRBD1 (5 bases). Here the CDR3 DNA reads TGTGCCAGCAGTTTAATGTCGGCAGGGTCCTTCAGGTTCTTC. It encodes CASSLMSAGSFRFF.